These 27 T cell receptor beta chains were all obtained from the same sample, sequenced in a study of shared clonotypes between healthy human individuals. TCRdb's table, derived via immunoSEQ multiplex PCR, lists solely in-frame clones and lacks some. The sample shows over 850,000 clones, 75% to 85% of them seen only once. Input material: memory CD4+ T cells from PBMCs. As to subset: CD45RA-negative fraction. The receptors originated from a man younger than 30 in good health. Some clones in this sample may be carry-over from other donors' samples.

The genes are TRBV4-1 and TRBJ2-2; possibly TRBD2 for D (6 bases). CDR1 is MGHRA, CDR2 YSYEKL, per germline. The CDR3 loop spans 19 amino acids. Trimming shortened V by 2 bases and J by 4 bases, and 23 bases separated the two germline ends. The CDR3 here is CASSQFFSIAAVGTGELFF. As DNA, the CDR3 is TGCGCCAGCAGCCAATTTTTTTCTATAGCGGCAGTAGGCACCGGGGAGCTGTTTTTT.

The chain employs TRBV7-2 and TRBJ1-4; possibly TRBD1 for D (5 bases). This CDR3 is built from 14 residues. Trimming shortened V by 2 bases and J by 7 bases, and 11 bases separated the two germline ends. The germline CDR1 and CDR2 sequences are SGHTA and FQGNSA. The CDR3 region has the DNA TGTGCCAGCAGCTTACCAGGGTATGGTGAAAAACTGTTTTTT. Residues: CASSLPGYGEKLFF.

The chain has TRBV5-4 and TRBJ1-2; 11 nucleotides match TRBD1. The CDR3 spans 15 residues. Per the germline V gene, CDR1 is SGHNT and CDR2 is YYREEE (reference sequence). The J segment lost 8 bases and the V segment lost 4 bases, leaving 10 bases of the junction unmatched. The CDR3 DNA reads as TGTGCCAGCAGCCCCCGGGACAGGGGGGGTCCGGGCTACACCTTC. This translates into CASSPRDRGGPGYTF.

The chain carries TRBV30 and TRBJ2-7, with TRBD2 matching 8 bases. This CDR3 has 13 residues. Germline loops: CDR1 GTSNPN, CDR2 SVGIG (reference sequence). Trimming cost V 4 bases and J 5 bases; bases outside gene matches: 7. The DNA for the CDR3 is TGTGCCTGGAACGCCGGACTAGCACACGAGCAGTACTTC. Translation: CAWNAGLAHEQYF. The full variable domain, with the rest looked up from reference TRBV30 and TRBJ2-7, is SQTIHQWPATLVQPVGSPLSLECTVEGTSNPNLYWYRQAAGRGLQLLFYSVGIGQISSEVPQNLSASRPQDRQFILSSKKLLLSDSGFYLCAWNAGLAHEQYFGPGTRLTVT.

The CDR3, as DNA: TGTGCCAGCAGCACATCGACTAGCGGGGGCACCGGGGAGCTGTTTTTT. Translated, it gives CASSTSTSGGTGELFF. This chain uses TRBV7-3 with TRBJ2-2; the match to TRBD2 covers 12 bases. The CDR3 spans 16 residues. Losses at the gene ends were 5 bases for V and 4 bases for J; bases not matched to a gene: 5. CDR1 and CDR2 from the germline V gene are SGHTA and FQGTGA.

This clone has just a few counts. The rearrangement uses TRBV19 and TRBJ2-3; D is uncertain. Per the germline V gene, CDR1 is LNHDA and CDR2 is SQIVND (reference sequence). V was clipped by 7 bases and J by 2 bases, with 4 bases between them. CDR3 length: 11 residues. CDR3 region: CASTNTDTQYF. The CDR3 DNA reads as TGTGCCAGTACTAACACAGATACGCAGTATTTT.

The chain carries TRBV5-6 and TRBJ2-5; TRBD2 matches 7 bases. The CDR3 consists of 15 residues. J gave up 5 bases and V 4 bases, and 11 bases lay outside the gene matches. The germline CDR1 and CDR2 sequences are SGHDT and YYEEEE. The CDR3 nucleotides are TGTGCCAGCAGCCCAACGGCGGGAGATCGGGAGACCCAGTACTTC. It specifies CASSPTAGDRETQYF.

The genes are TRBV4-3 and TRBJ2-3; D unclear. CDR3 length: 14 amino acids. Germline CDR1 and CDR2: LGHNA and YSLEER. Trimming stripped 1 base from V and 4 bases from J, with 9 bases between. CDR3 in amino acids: CASSQGIPPDTQYF. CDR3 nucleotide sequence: TGCGCCAGCAGCCAAGGGATCCCGCCAGATACGCAGTATTTT.

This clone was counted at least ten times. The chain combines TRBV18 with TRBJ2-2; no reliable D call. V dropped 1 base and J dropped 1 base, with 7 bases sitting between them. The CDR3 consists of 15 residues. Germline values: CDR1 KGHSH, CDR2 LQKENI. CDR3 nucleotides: TGTGCCAGCTCACCACTGGCAGGGAACACCGGGGAGCTGTTTTTT. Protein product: CASSPLAGNTGELFF.

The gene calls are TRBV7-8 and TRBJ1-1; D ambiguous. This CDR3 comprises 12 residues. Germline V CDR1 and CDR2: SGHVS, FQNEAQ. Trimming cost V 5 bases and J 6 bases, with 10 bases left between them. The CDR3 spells CASSPDMAEAFF. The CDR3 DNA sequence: TGTGCCAGCAGCCCAGACATGGCTGAAGCTTTCTTT.

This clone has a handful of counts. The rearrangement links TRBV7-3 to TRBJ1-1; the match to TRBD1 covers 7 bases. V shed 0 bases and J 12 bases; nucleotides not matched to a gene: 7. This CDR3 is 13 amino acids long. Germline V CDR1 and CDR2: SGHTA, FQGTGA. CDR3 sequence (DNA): TGTGCCAGCAGCTTAACGGGGACAGAAGGCACTTTCTTT. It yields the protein CASSLTGTEGTFF.

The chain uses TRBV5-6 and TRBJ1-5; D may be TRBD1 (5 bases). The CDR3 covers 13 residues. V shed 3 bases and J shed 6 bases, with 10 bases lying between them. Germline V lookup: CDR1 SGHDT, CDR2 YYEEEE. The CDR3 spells CASSWRGRQPQHF. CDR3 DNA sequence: TGTGCCAGCAGCTGGAGGGGCCGTCAGCCCCAGCATTTT.

CDR3 region: CASSQGLAVSDEQFF. In DNA form, the CDR3 reads TGTGCCAGCAGTCAGGGACTAGCCGTCTCAGATGAGCAGTTCTTC. V and J are TRBV28 and TRBJ2-1; 9 positions agree with TRBD2. The CDR3 is made up of 15 amino acids. Looked up from germline, CDR1 is MDHEN and CDR2 is SYDVKM. Trimming at V came to 5 bases and at J to 8 bases, leaving 10 bases not matched to a gene. The full variable domain, rest sourced from reference TRBV28 and TRBJ2-1, is DVKVTQSSRYLVKRTGEKVFLECVQDMDHENMFWYRQDPGLGLRLIYFSYDVKMKEKGDIPEGYSVSREKKERFSLILESASTNQTSMYLCASSQGLAVSDEQFFGPGTRLTVL.

Here the CDR3 DNA reads TGTGCCAGCAGCCGATTTTCAAACGAGCAGTACTTC. Translating gives CASSRFSNEQYF. The rearrangement joins TRBV4-2 to TRBJ2-7; no clear D. Germline CDR1 reads LGHNA; CDR2 reads YNFKEQ. The CDR3 is made up of 12 amino acids. Trimming shortened V by 4 bases and J by 5 bases, and 9 bases separated the two germline ends.

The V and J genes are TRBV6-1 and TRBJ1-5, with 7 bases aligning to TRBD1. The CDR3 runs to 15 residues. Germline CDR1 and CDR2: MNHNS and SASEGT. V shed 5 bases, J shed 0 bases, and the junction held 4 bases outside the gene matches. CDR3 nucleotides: TGTGCCAGCAGTTGGACAGGAGATAGCAATCAGCCCCAGCATTTT. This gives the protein CASSWTGDSNQPQHF.

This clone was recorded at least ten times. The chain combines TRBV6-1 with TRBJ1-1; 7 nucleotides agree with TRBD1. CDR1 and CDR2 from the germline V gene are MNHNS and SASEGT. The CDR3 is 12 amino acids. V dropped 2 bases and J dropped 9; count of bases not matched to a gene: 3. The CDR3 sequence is CASSEWTGKAFF. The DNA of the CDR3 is TGTGCCAGCAGTGAATGGACAGGTAAAGCTTTCTTT.

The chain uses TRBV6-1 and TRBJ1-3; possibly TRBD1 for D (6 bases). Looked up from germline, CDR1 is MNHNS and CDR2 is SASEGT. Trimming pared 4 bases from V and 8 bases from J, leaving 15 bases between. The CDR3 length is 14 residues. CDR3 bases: TGTGCCAGCAGTGTACTCGGGACAACGGACACCATATATTTT. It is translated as CASSVLGTTDTIYF.

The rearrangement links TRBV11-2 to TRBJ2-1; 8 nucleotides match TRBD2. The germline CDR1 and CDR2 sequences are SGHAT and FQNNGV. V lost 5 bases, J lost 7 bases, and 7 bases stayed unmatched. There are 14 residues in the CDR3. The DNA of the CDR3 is TGTGCCAGCAGCCCGGGGGGGAGCTCTAATGAGCAGTTCTTC. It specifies CASSPGGSSNEQFF.

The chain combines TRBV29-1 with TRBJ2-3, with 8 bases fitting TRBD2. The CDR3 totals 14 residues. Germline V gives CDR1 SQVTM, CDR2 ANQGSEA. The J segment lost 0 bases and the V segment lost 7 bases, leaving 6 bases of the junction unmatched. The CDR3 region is CSGRLATSTDTQYF. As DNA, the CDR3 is TGCAGCGGGAGACTAGCGACTAGCACAGATACGCAGTATTTT.

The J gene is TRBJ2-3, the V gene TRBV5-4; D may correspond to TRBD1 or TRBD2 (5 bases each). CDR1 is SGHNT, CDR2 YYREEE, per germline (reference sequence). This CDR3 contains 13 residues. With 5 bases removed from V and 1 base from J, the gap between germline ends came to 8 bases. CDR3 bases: TGTGCCAGCAGATCGGGGCGCACAGATACGCAGTATTTT. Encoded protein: CASRSGRTDTQYF.

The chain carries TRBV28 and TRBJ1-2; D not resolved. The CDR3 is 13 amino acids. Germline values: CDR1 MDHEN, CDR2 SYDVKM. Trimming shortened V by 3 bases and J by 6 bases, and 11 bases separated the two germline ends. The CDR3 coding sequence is TGTGCCAGCAGTTTGTCCAGGAAGGATGGCTACACCTTC. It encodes CASSLSRKDGYTF.

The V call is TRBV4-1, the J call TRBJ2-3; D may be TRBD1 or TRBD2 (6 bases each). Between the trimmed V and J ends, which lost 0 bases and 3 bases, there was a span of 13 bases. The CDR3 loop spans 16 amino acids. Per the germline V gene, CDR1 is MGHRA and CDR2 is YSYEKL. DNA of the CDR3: TGCGCCAGCAGCCAAGAAGGGGGGCGCTCAACAGATACGCAGTATTTT. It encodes CASSQEGGRSTDTQYF.

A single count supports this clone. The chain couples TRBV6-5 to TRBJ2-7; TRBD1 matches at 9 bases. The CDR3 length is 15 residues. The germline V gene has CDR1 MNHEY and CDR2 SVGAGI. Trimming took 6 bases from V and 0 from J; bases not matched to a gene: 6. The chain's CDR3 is CASRMTGGLSYEQYF. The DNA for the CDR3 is TGTGCCAGCAGAATGACAGGGGGTCTCTCCTACGAGCAGTACTTC.

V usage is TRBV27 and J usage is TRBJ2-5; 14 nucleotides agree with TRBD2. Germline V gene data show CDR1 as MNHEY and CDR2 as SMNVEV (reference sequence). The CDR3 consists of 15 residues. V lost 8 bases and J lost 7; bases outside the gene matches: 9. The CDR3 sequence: CASRGTSGRYGTQYF. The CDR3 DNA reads TGTGCCAGCCGAGGGACTAGCGGGAGATATGGGACCCAGTACTTC.

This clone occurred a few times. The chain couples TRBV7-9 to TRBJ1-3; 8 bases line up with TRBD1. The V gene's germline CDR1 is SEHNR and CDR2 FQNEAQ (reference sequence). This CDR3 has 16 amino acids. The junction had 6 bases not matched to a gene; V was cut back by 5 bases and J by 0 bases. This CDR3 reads CASSVGTGSSGNTIYF. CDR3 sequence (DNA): TGTGCCAGCAGCGTTGGGACAGGAAGCTCTGGAAACACCATATATTTT.

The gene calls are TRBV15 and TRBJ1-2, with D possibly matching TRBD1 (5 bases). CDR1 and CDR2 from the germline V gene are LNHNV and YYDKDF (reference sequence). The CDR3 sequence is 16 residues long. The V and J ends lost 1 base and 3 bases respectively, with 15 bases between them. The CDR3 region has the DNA TGTGCCACCAGCAGAGGAGGCCGGGACGGCGACTATGGCTACACCTTC. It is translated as CATSRGGRDGDYGYTF.

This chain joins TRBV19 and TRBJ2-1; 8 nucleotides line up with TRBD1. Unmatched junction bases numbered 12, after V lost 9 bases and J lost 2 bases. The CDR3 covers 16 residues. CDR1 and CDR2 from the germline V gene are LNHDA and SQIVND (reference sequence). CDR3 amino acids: CASRWRQGSAYNEQFF. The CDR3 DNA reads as TGTGCCAGCCGTTGGAGACAGGGGAGCGCCTACAATGAGCAGTTCTTC.